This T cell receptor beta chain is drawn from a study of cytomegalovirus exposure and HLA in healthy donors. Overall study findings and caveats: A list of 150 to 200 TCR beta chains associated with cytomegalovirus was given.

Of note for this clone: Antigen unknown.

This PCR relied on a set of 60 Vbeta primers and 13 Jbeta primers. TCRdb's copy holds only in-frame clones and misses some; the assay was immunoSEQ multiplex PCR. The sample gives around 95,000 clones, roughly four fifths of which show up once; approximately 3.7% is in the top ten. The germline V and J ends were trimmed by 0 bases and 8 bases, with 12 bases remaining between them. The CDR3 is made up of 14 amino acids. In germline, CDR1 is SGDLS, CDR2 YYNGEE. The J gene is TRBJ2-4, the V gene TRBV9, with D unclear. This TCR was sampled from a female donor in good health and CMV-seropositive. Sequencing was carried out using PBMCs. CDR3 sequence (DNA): TGTGCCAGCAGCGTAGGTAGTGTGTCGGACATTCAGTACTTC. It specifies CASSVGSVSDIQYF.